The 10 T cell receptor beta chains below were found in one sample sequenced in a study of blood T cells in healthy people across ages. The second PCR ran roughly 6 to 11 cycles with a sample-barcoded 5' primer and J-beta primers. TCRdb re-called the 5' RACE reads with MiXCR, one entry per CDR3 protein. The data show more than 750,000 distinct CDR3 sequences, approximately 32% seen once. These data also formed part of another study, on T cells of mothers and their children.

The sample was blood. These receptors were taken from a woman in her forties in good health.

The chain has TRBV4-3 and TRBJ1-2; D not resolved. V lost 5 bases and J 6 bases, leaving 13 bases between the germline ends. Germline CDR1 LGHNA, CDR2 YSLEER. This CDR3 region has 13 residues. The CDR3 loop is CASSEGPQHGYTF. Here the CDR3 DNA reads TGCGCCAGCAGCGAGGGTCCGCAGCATGGCTACACCTTC.

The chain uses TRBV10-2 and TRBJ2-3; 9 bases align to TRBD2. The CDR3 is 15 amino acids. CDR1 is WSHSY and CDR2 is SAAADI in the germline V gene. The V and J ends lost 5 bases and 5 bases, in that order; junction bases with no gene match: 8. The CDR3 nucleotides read TGCGCCAGCAGTACATATAGCGGGGGTCAAGATACGCAGTATTTT. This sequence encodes CASSTYSGGQDTQYF.

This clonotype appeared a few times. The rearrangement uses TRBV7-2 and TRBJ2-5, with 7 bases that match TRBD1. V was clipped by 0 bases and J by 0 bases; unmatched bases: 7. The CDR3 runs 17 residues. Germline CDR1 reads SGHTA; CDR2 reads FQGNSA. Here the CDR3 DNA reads TGTGCCAGCAGCTTAGCGCTGGGGACAGCGTACCAAGAGACCCAGTACTTC. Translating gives CASSLALGTAYQETQYF.

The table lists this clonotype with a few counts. The CDR3 reads CASTTDRGRATDTQYF. CDR3 in DNA: TGTGCCAGCACTACAGACAGGGGGCGCGCGACAGATACGCAGTATTTT. V and J are TRBV6-6 and TRBJ2-3; 10 bases fit TRBD1. Per the germline V gene, CDR1 is MNHNY and CDR2 is SVGAGI (reference sequence). The CDR3 contains 16 residues. V was pared by 7 bases and J by 3 bases, with 10 bases of the junction left unmatched.

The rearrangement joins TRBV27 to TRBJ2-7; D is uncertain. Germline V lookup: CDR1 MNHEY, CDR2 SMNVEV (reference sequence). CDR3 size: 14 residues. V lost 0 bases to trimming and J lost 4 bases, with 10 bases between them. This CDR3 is CASSLSVGNYEQYF. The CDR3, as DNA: TGTGCCAGCAGTTTATCGGTGGGCAATTACGAGCAGTACTTC.

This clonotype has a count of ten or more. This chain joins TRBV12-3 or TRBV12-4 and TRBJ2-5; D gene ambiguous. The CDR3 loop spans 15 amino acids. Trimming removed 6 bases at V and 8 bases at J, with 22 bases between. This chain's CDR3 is CASSASWVQRATQYF. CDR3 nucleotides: TGTGCCAGCAGCGCCTCCTGGGTGCAAAGGGCCACCCAGTACTTC.

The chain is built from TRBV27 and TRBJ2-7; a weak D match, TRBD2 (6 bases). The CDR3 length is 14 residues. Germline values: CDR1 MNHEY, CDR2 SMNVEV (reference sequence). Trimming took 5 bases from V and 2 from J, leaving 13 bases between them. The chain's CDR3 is CASSGGTFTYEQYF. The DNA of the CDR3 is TGTGCCAGCAGTGGAGGGACCTTCACCTACGAGCAGTACTTC.

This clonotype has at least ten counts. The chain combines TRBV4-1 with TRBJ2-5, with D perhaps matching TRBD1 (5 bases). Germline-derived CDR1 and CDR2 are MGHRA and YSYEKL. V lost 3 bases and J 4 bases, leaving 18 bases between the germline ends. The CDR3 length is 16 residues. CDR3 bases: TGCGCCAGCAGCCACCTCGGCGGCCAGGGTCGAGAGACCCAGTACTTC. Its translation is CASSHLGGQGRETQYF.

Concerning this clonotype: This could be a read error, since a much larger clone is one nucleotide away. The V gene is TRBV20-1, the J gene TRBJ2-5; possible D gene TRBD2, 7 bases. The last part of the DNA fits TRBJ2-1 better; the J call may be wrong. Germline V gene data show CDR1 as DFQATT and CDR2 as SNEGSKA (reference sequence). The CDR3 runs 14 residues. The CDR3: CSARGTTGRETQFF. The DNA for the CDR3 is TGCAGTGCTAGGGGGACTACAGGGAGAGAGACCCAGTTCTTC.

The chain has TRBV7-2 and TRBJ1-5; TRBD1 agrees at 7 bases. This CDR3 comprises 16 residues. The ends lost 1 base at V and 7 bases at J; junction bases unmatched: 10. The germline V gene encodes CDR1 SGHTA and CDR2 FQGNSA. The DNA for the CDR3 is TGTGCCAGCAGCTTAGGGTTCAACAGGGGCGAGCAGCCCCAGCATTTT. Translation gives CASSLGFNRGEQPQHF.